The rows below give T cell receptor beta chains drawn from one sample of a study of CD8+ T cells in alopecia areata. Sequenced by immunoSEQ multiplex PCR; TCRdb stores in-frame clones only, minus some. Among 90,000 to 130,000 clones listed, 59% were seen once. Sequenced sample: CD8+ T cells sorted from blood. The source is a human donor in good health. Each CDR3 is given with its conserved first and last residue. A D gene is named only where the DNA matches it firmly. The listing skips clone size in some rows; elsewhere it reads once, few, many or a size class.

j_call clone_size d_call v_call cdr3_nt cdr3_aa
TRBJ2-7 NA NA TRBV19 TGTGCCAGTAGTTCCCTGGAGGGATACGAGCAGTACTTC CASSSLEGYEQYF
TRBJ2-7 NA NA TRBV9 TGTGCCAGCAGCGCGAGTAAGAGGGGGTCCCCCTACGAGCAGTACTTC CASSASKRGSPYEQYF
TRBJ1-1 NA TRBD1 TRBV9 TGTGCCAGCACCGGACAGGGGCCGGAAGCTTTCTTT CASTGQGPEAFF
TRBJ2-3 NA TRBD1 TRBV4-3 TGCGCCAGCAGCCAACAAAGGGGGCTCAGGGATACGCAGTATTTT CASSQQRGLRDTQYF
TRBJ2-7 NA NA TRBV5-6 TGTGCCAGCAGCTTGCAGAGTAGTTACGAGCAGTACTTC CASSLQSSYEQYF
TRBJ1-2 once NA TRBV13 TGTGCCAGCAGCTTAGGAGGCCAGGGAGGGCAAGCTAACTATGGCTACACCTTC CASSLGGQGGQANYGYTF
TRBJ1-1 NA NA TRBV29-1 TGCAGCGTAGGCCTGATGAACACTGAAGCTTTCTTT CSVGLMNTEAFF
TRBJ2-5 few TRBD1 TRBV5-1 TGCGCCAGCAGCCCCCGACCGGGACAGCCACAAGAGACCCAGTACTTC CASSPRPGQPQETQYF
TRBJ2-7 few NA TRBV19 TGTGCCAGTAGTATACGCGGGGTCTCCTACGAGCAGTACTTC CASSIRGVSYEQYF
TRBJ2-1 NA TRBD2 TRBV4-3 TGCGCCAGCAGCCAAGATTCTGTCGGACTAGCGGGGGGAGGGGAGCAGTTCTTC CASSQDSVGLAGGGEQFF
TRBJ1-2 NA NA TRBV19 TGTGCCAGTAGTATGGGGTATAACTATGGCTACACCTTC CASSMGYNYGYTF
TRBJ2-1 NA NA TRBV6-5 TGTGCCAGCAGTCAAATTCAGGGATACAATGAGCAGTTCTTC CASSQIQGYNEQFF
TRBJ1-1 NA NA TRBV5-6 TGTGCCAGCAGCTTTGTCGGGGACACTGAAGCTTTCTTT CASSFVGDTEAFF
TRBJ1-1 NA TRBD1 TRBV29-1 TGCAGCGTTGAAGATCACGGGACAGGAGATGAAGCTTTCTTT CSVEDHGTGDEAFF
TRBJ2-5 NA NA TRBV29-1 TGCAGCGTTGTTCGGGATGGAGAGACCCAGTACTTC CSVVRDGETQYF
TRBJ2-7 NA NA TRBV2 TGTGCCAGCAGCGCAGGGGCTGGGGTGTCCTACGAGCAGTACTTC CASSAGAGVSYEQYF
TRBJ1-2 once TRBD1 TRBV2 TGTGCCAGAAAACAGGGGATTAGCTATGGCTACACCTTC CARKQGISYGYTF
TRBJ2-2 once TRBD2 TRBV4-3 TGCGCCAGCCGCCATACGACTAGCGGGGGAACAAACACCGGGGAGCTGTTTTTT CASRHTTSGGTNTGELFF
TRBJ2-4 few NA TRBV6-1 TGTGCCAGCAGTGAATGGGGACTCCTTAAGACTGTAGCCAAAAACATTCAGTACTTC CASSEWGLLKTVAKNIQYF
TRBJ2-1 once NA TRBV30 TGTGCCTGGAGTGTCTTAGGTCCTTACAATGAGCAGTTCTTC CAWSVLGPYNEQFF
TRBJ2-3 few TRBD2 TRBV5-4 TGTGCCAGCAGCCCTAGCGGGGGGGCCTCAGATACGCAGTATTTT CASSPSGGASDTQYF
TRBJ2-1 many NA TRBV4-3 TGCGCCAGCAGCCAAGGGGCCCCGTACAATGAGCAGTTCTTC CASSQGAPYNEQFF
TRBJ2-3 NA NA TRBV29-1 TGCAGCGTTGAAGGATCACGCGGGACTACAGATACGCAGTATTTT CSVEGSRGTTDTQYF
TRBJ2-4 NA NA TRBV19 TGTGCCAGTAGTATAGGGACAGCCAAGCTAGCCAAAAACATTCAGTACTTC CASSIGTAKLAKNIQYF
TRBJ2-3 NA TRBD2 TRBV13 TGTGCCAGCAGCCAAAGACTAGCGGGGGAAACTAGCACAGATACGCAGTATTTT CASSQRLAGETSTDTQYF
TRBJ2-7 NA TRBD1 TRBV27 TGTGCCAGCATGGACAGGGGGCTGGCCGAGCAGTACTTC CASMDRGLAEQYF
TRBJ1-2 NA NA TRBV9 TGTGCCAGCAGCGCCCCTCATGGAAGTCTCTATGGCTACACCTTC CASSAPHGSLYGYTF
TRBJ2-7 NA NA TRBV19 TGTGCCAGTAGTATCCCCCAGGGTACGGAGCAGTACTTC CASSIPQGTEQYF
TRBJ2-2 few TRBD2 TRBV5-1 TGCGCCAGCTCCCCCGGACTAGCGCCTGCTGGGACCGGGGAGCTGTTTTTT CASSPGLAPAGTGELFF
TRBJ2-7 few NA TRBV7-2 TGTGCCAGCAGCCAAGGGGTTGCACCCGCCTACGAGCAGTACTTC CASSQGVAPAYEQYF
TRBJ2-7 NA NA TRBV4-3 TGCGCCAGCAGCCAAGACTACGGGAACTACGAGCAGTACTTC CASSQDYGNYEQYF
TRBJ1-1 few NA TRBV5-6 TGTGCCAGCAGCCTACAGGGCACTGAAGCTTTCTTT CASSLQGTEAFF
TRBJ2-3 NA NA TRBV29-1 TGCAGCGTTGAAGTTGGAGACGGCACAGATACGCAGTATTTT CSVEVGDGTDTQYF
TRBJ1-6 few TRBD1 TRBV28 TGTGCCAGCACCCTAGGACAGGGAAATTCACCCCTCCACTTT CASTLGQGNSPLHF
TRBJ2-3 NA NA TRBV7-6 TGTGCCAGCAGCTTATTCACCGGGGGGCCCTCCACAGATACGCAGTATTTT CASSLFTGGPSTDTQYF
TRBJ2-3 NA NA TRBV5-6 TGTGCCAGCAGCCCCCGGGGGAGCCCGGCAGATACGCAGTATTTT CASSPRGSPADTQYF
TRBJ1-4 NA NA TRBV29-1 TGCAGCGTTGAAGTCGGTGGTAGGGAGGGACCTGAAAAACTGTTTTTT CSVEVGGREGPEKLFF
TRBJ2-3 NA NA TRBV5-3 TGTGCCAGAAGCGCCAGACTAGTCGTTCGGGATACGCAGTATTTT CARSARLVVRDTQYF
TRBJ2-7 NA NA TRBV6-1 TGTGCCAGCAGTGAAGGGCTCGAAGGGGACGAGCAGTACTTC CASSEGLEGDEQYF
TRBJ2-2 once NA TRBV7-9 TGTGCCAGCAGCTTAGGAGCAGGGCTTAACACCGGGGAGCTGTTTTTT CASSLGAGLNTGELFF
TRBJ1-1 NA NA TRBV20-1 TGCAGTGCTAGCTACCTTGGAGAAGCTTTCTTT CSASYLGEAFF
TRBJ1-6 NA NA TRBV27 TGTGCCAGCAGTCGCCCCCCAGGGGACTATAATTCACCCCTCCACTTT CASSRPPGDYNSPLHF
TRBJ1-4 NA NA TRBV13 TGTGCCAGCCATCGTCGGGGCGACAATGAAAAACTGTTTTTT CASHRRGDNEKLFF
TRBJ2-5 few TRBD2 TRBV5-6 TGTGCCAGCAGCTGGGGGGGTTTCGGGACCCAGTACTTC CASSWGGFGTQYF
TRBJ1-6 NA NA TRBV5-4 TGTGCCAGCAGCTTTGGGGGTTTAGATTCACCCCTCCACTTT CASSFGGLDSPLHF
TRBJ2-2 NA TRBD1 TRBV27 TGTGCCTGCAAGACAGGGGTCAAGGCCGGGGAGCTGTTTTTT CACKTGVKAGELFF
TRBJ1-1 NA NA TRBV7-6 TGTGCCAGCAGCCTAACCCCGACAGATGGGGCTTTCTTT CASSLTPTDGAFF
TRBJ2-7 few TRBD1 TRBV7-2 TGTGCCAGCAGCTTAGGAGTGACAGGGATTACCGAGCAGTACTTC CASSLGVTGITEQYF
TRBJ1-1 NA NA TRBV5-1 TGCGCCAGCAGCTTGGTGGGATTCTACAGTATGAACACTGAAGCTTTCTTT CASSLVGFYSMNTEAFF